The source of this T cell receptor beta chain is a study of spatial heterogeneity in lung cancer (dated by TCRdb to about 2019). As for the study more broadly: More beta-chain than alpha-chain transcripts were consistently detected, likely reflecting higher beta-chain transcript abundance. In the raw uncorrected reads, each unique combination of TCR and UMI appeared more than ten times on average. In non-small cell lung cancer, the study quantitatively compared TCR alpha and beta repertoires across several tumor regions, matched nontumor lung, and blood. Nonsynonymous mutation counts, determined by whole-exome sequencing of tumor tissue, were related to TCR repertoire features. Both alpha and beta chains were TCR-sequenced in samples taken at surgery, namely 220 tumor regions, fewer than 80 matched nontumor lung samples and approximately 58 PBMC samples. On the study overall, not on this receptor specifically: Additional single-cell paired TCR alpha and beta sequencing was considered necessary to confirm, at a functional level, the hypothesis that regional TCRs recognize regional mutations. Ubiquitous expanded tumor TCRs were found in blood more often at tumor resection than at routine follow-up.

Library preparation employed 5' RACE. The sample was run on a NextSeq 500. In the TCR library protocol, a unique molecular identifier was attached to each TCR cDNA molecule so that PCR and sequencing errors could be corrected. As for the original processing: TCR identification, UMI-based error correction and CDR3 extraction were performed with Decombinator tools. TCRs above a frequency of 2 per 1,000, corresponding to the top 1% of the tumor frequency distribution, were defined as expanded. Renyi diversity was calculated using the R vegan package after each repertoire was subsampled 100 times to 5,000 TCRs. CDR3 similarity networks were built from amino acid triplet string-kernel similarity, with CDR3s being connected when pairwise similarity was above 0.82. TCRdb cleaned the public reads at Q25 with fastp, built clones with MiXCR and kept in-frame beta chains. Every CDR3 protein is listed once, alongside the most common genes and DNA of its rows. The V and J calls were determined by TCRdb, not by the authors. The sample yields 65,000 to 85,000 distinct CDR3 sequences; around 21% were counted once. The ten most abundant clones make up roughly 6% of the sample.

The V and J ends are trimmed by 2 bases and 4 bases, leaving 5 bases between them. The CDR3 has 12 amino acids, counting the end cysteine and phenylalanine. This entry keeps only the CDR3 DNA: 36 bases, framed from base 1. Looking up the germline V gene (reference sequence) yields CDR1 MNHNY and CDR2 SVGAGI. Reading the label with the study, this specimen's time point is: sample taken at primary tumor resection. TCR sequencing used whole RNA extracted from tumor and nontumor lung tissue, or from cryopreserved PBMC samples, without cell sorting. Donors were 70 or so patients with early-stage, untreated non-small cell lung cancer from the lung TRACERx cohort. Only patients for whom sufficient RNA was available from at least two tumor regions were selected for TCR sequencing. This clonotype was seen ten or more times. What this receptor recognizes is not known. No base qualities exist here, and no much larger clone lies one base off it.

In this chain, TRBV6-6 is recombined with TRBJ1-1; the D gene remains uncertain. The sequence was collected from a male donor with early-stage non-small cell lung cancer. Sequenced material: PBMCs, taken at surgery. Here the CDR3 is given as CASSYPSTEAFF. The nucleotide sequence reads TGTGCCAGCAGTTACCCCAGCACTGAAGCTTTCTTT.